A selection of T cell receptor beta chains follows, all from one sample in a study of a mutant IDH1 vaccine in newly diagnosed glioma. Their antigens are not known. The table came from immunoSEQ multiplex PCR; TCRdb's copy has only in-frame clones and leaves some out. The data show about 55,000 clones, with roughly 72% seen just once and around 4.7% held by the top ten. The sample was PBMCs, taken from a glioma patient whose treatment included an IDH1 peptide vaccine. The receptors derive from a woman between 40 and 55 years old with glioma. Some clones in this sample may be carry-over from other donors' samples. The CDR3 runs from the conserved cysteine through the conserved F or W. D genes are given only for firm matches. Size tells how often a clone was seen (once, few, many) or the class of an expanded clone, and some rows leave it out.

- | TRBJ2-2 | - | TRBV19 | TGTGCCAGTTTGGGCCAGAACACCGGGGAGCTGTTTTTT | CASLGQNTGELFF
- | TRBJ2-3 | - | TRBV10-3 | TGTGCCATCAGTGAGTCCGGACCGCCTGAGGATACGCAGTATTTT | CAISESGPPEDTQYF
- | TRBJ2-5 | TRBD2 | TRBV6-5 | TGTGCCAGCAGTTCCGGACTAGCGGGGGCCGGAGAGACCCAGTACTTC | CASSSGLAGAGETQYF
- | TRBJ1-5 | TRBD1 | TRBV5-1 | TGCGCCAGCAGCTTGGGGTTTGACAGGGGTAGCAATCAGCCCCAGCATTTT | CASSLGFDRGSNQPQHF
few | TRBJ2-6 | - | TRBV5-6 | TGTGCCAGCAGTCAATCCTGGGGGCCTCTTCGGGCCAACGTCCTGACTTTC | CASSQSWGPLRANVLTF
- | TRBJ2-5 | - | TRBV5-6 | TGTGCCAGCAGTCAGACACGGGAGACCCAGTACTTC | CASSQTRETQYF
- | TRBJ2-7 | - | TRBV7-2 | TGTGCCAGCAGCTCGTCTTTAGGCTACGAGCAGTACTTC | CASSSSLGYEQYF
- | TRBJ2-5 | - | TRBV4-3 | TGCGCCAGCAGCCAAGATAGGGGATTGGCCCTGTACTTC | CASSQDRGLALYF
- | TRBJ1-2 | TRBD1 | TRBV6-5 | TGTGCCAGCAGTCTTACAGGGGTATATGGCTACACCTTC | CASSLTGVYGYTF
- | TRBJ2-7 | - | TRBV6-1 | TGTGCCAGCAGTGACTCCTACGAGCAGTACTTC | CASSDSYEQYF
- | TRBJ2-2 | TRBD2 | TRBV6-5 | TGTGCCAGCTCCTACGTCAGCGGGGGCACCGGGGAGCTGTTTTTT | CASSYVSGGTGELFF
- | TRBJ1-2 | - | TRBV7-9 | TGTGCCAGCAGCTTTGGGAGCCAAGCTTTTTCGGGCTACACCTTC | CASSFGSQAFSGYTF
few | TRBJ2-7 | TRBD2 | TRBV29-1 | TGCAGCGTTGGGACTAGCGGGTCCTACGAGCAGTACTTC | CSVGTSGSYEQYF
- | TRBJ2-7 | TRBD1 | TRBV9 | TGTGCCAGCAGCGAGGGACAGGGCTACGAGCAGTACTTC | CASSEGQGYEQYF
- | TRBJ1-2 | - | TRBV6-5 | TGTGCCAGCGGGGGTAGGGGAGCTAACTATGGCTACACCTTC | CASGGRGANYGYTF
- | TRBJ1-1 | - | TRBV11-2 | TGTGCCAGCAGCCCCGCGCCTCCGAGGGCGGACACTGAAGCTTTCTTT | CASSPAPPRADTEAFF
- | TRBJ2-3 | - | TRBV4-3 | TGCGCCAGCAGCCAAGGTGTAGGGGTCACAGATACGCAGTATTTT | CASSQGVGVTDTQYF
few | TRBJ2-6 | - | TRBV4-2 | TGTGCCAGCAGCCACGTCCCGGGCTCTGGGGCCAACGTCCTGACTTTC | CASSHVPGSGANVLTF
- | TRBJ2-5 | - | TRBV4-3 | TGCGCCAGCAGCCAAGGGGGGACCCAGTACTTC | CASSQGGTQYF
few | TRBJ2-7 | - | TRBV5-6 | TGTGCCAGCAGCTTAAACTACGAGCAGTACTTC | CASSLNYEQYF
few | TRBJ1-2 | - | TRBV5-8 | TGTGCCAGCAGCCATAGGACGGACAGAAACTATGGCTACACCTTC | CASSHRTDRNYGYTF
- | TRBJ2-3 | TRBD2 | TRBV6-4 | TGTGCCAGCAGTGACTCTGCGGGGGGGATGGATACGCAGTATTTT | CASSDSAGGMDTQYF
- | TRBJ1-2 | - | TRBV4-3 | TGCGCCAGCAGCCAAGATGCGGTCAGGGAAGCGGGCTATGGCTACACCTTC | CASSQDAVREAGYGYTF
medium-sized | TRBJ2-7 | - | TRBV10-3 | TGTGCCATCAGTACCAACAGGGTCGAGCAGTACTTC | CAISTNRVEQYF
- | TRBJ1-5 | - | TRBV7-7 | TGTGCTAGCAGCTCTGCAGTAAATCAGCCCCAGCATTTT | CASSSAVNQPQHF
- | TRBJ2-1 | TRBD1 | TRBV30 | TGTGCCTGGAGTGCCGAGACAGGGTACAATGAGCAGTTCTTC | CAWSAETGYNEQFF
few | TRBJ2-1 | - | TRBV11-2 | TGTGCCAGCAGCTTACAGGGAGTATCCTACAATGAGCAGTTCTTC | CASSLQGVSYNEQFF
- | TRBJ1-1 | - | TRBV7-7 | TGTGCTAGCAGTCGACACGTGAACACTGAAGCTTTCTTT | CASSRHVNTEAFF
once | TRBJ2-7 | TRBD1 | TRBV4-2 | TGTGCCAGCAGCCAAGATTGGGGACAGGGGGCTGGGGAGCAGTACTTC | CASSQDWGQGAGEQYF
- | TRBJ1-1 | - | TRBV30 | TGTGCCTGGAGTGTCCCCGGGCGGCAGAAGAACACTGAAGCTTTCTTT | CAWSVPGRQKNTEAFF
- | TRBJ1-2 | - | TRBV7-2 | TGTGCCAGCAGCTTATTGCAGGGAGGCTATGGCTACACCTTC | CASSLLQGGYGYTF
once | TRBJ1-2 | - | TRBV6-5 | TGTGCCAGCAGAGCCCGAGGGACACTCTCTCATGGCTACACCTTC | CASRARGTLSHGYTF
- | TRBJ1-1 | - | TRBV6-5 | TGTGCCAGCATACCGTTTAGGGAGAACACTGAAGCTTTCTTT | CASIPFRENTEAFF
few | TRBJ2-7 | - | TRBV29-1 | TGCAGCGTTGCCGATGGACGGTACGAGCAGTACTTC | CSVADGRYEQYF
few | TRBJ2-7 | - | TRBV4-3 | TGCGCCAGCAGCCAAGGCGGGGTCGGTTACGAGCAGTACTTC | CASSQGGVGYEQYF
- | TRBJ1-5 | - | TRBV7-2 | TGTGCCAGCAGCTTAGCGGCCCAGCCCCAGCATTTT | CASSLAAQPQHF
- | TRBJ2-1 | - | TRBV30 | TGTGCCTGGGGACAACTCTCCTACAATGAGCAGTTCTTC | CAWGQLSYNEQFF
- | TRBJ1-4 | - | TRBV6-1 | TGTGCCAGCAACAGAGACGGCCGGAATGAAAAACTGTTTTTT | CASNRDGRNEKLFF
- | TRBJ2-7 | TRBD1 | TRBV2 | TGTGCCAGCAGTAGGACAGGGCCGTCCTACGAGCAGTACTTC | CASSRTGPSYEQYF
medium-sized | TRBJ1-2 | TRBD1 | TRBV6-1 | TGTGCCAGCAGCTGGGGACAGGGGAGTCCCTATGGCTACACCTTC | CASSWGQGSPYGYTF
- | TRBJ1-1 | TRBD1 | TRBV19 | TGTGCCAGTAGTATTGACAGGGGGACTGAAGCTTTCTTT | CASSIDRGTEAFF
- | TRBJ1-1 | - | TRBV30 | TGTGCCTGGAGACCGTCTAGGACAGTTAACACTGAAGCTTTCTTT | CAWRPSRTVNTEAFF
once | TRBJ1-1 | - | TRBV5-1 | TGCGCCAGCAGCTTGGAAGGGCAGCCCAACACTGAAGCTTTCTTT | CASSLEGQPNTEAFF
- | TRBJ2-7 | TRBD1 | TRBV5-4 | TGTGCCAGCAGCGCCTCGGACAGGGGATACGAGCAGTACTTC | CASSASDRGYEQYF